This T cell receptor beta chain is from a study of blood T cell repertoires in COVID-19. Study background: The cDNA or gDNA used as material had been derived from T cells, B-cell-depleted T cells, or PBMCs.

Germline V gene sequence: CDR1 KGHDR, CDR2 SFDVKD. The CDR3 length is 13 residues. Trimming removed 4 bases at V and 2 bases at J, with 8 bases between. TCRdb's table, derived via immunoSEQ multiplex PCR, lists solely in-frame clones and lacks some. The sample contains 320,000 or so clones, approximately 88% of which appear only once. The receptor was isolated from a man aged 30 to 45 who had recovered from COVID-19. Sequenced input: PBMCs or T cells enriched from blood (not recorded which). The chain combines TRBV24-1 with TRBJ2-7; D call uncertain. The CDR3 loop reads CATSDEQTYEQYF. The CDR3 DNA reads as TGTGCCACCAGTGACGAACAGACCTACGAGCAGTACTTC.